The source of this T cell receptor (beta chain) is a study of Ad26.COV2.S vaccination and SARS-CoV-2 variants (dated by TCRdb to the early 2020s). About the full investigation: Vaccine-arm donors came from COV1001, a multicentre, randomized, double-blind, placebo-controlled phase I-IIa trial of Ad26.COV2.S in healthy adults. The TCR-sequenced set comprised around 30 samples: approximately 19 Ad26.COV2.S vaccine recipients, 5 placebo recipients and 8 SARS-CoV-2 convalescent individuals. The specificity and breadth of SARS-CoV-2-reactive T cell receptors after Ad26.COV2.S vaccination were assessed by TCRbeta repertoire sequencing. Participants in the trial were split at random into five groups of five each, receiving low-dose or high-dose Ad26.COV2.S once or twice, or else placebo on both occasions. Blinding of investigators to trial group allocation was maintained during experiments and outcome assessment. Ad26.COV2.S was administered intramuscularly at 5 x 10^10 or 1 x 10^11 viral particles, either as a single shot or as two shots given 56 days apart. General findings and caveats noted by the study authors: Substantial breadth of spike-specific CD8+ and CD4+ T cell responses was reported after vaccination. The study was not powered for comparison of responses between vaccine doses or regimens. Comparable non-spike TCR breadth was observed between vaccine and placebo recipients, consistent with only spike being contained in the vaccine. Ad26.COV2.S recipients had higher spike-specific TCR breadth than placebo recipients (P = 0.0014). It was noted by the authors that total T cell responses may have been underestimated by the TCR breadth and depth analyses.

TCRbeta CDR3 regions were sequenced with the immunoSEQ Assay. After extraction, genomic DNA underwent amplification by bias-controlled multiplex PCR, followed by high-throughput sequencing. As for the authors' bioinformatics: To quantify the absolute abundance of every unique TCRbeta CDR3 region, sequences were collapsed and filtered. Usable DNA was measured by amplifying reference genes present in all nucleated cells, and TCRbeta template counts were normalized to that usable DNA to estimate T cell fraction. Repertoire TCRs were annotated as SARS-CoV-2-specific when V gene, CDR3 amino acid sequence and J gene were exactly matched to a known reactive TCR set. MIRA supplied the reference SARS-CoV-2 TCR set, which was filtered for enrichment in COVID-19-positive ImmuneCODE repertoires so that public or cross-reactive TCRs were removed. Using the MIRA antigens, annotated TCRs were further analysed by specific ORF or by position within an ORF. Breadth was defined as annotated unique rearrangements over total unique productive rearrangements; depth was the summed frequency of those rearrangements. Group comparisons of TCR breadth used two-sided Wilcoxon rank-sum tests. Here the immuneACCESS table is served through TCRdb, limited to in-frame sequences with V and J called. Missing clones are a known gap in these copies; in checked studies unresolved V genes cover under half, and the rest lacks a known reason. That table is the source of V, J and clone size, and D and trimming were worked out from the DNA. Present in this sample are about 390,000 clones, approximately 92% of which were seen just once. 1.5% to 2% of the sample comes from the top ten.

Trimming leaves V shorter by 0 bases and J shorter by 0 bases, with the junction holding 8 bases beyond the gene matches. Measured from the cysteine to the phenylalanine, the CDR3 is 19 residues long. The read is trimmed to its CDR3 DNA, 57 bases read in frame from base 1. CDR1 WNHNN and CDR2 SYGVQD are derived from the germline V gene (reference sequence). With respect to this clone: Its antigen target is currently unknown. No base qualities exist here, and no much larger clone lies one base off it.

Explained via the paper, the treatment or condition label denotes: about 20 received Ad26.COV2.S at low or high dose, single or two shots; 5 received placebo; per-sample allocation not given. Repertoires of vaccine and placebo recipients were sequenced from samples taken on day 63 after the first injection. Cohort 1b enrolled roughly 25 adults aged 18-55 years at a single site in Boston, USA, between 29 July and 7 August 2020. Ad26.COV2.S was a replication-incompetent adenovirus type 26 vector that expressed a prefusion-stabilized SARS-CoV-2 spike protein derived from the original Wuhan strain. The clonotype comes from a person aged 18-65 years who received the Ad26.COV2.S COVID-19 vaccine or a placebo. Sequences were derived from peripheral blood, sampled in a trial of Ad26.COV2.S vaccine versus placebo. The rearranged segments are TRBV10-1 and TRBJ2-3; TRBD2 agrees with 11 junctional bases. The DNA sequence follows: TGCGCCAGCAGTGAGTCAAAGACTAGCGGGACCCCTAGCACAGATACGCAGTATTTT. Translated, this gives CASSESKTSGTPSTDTQYF.